What follows describes a single T cell receptor beta chain. Antigen unknown. Constant-segment primers and 5'RACE yielded cDNA libraries for TCR alpha and TCR beta, each carrying sample barcodes and UMIs. TCRdb re-analysed the 5' RACE reads in MiXCR, keeping a single row per CDR3 protein. The sample gives 300,000 to 350,000 distinct CDR3 sequences, 13% to 15% of which show up once; roughly 23% is in the top ten. V lost 0 bases, J lost 1 base, and 11 bases lay in between. The CDR3 length is 16 residues. Looked up from germline, CDR1 is LGHNA and CDR2 is YSLEER. These data originate in a study of T-cell memory formation after mild COVID-19. On the study more broadly: Across donors, TCR clusters were largely donor specific.

Study outcomes and limitations: Among clones peaking at day 37 in the second wave, SARS-CoV-2 specificity remained unconfirmed. Memory cells collected pre-infection included some clones that later responded, suggesting cross-reactive memory joined.

The TCR sequence derives from a man aged 18-30 years who had mild COVID-19 (a few samples of this study predate the infection). Cell type and time point are not known. Sequenced material: PBMCs or a T cell subset sorted from them (not recorded which). This sequence joins TRBV4-3 and TRBJ2-3; D may be TRBD1 (5 bases). CDR3 coding DNA: TGCGCCAGCAGCCAAGATCCAATACAGGGCACAGATACGCAGTATTTT. Translated: CASSQDPIQGTDTQYF.